This T cell receptor beta chain was captured by sequencing in a study of shared T cell receptors in the human thymus. This table comes from immunoSEQ multiplex PCR, and its TCRdb copy is limited to in-frame clones, with some not included. The sample lists almost 550,000 clones, 78% occurring once. The J segment lost 3 bases and the V segment lost 7 bases, leaving 4 bases of the junction unmatched. The CDR3 spans 13 residues. Germline assignment: CDR1 ENHRY and CDR2 SYGVKD. The same data also contributed to another study, on human thymus T cells. That publication notes: Corrective heart surgery yielded resections, and these provided the thymus tissue. V and J gene usage appeared biased in thymic and blood repertoires.

The sequence came from a boy in the first two years of life with a congenital heart defect. Input material: thymocytes. V is TRBV10-3 and J is TRBJ1-1; TRBD1 agrees at 8 bases. CDR3 coding DNA: TGTGCCATCACCCCGACAGGGGACACTGAAGCTTTCTTT. Protein: CAITPTGDTEAFF.